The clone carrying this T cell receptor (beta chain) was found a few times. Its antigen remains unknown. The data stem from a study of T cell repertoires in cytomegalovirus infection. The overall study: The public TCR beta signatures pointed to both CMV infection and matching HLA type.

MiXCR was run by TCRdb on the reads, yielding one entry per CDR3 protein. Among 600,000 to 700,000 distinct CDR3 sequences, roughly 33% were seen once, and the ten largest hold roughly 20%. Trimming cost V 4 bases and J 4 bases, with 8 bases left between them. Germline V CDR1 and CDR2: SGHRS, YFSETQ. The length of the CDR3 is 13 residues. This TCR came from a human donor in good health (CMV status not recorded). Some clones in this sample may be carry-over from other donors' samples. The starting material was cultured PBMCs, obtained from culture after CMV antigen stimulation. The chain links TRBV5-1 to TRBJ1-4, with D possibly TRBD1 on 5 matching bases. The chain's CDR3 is CASSRDHNEKLFF. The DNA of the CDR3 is TGCGCCAGCAGCCGGGACCATAATGAAAAACTGTTTTTT.